This TCR beta chain was sequenced in a study of blood T cell repertoires in COVID-19. Study at large: Sites in the United States, Italy and Spain provided acute and convalescent COVID-19 samples. In each case, the material was cDNA or gDNA derived from T cells, B-cell-depleted T cells, or PBMCs.

In the authors' workflow: Estimation of nucleated cell counts was performed using reference gene primer amplification. Clones were sequenced by immunoSEQ multiplex PCR, and TCRdb holds only the in-frame ones, with some missing. Clone size and V and J calls were adopted from that table, with D and trimming inferred from the DNA. In the table there are over 85,000 clones, 75% to 95% of which are singletons. V lost 1 base and J lost 2; bases outside the gene matches: 1. The V gene's germline CDR1 is KGHSH and CDR2 LQKENI. CDR3 size: 15 residues. The sequenced sample was peripheral blood. The rearrangement links TRBV18 to TRBJ2-3; 9 bases match TRBD2. This TCR was recovered from a young man with acute or convalescent COVID-19. As DNA, the CDR3 is TGTGCCAGCTCACCACTAGCGGGAGTCACAGATACGCAGTATTTT. Encoded protein: CASSPLAGVTDTQYF.